Following are 17 T cell receptor beta chains from one sample sequenced in a study of Graves' ophthalmopathy and Graves' hyperthyroidism. Using RNA transcripts, the TCR beta CDR3 regions were amplified. HTBI primers were used in a first-round RT-PCR, which preceded a second-round multiplex PCR. From the multiplex PCR reads, TCRdb called clonotypes with MiXCR, one entry per CDR3 protein. This sample carries about 740,000 distinct CDR3 sequences, around 40% of them seen once, and the ten largest clones take approximately 43%. Specimen: peripheral blood. All receptors come from an adult man with Graves' ophthalmopathy.

The V gene is TRBV10-3, the J gene TRBJ1-6; 10 nucleotides agree with TRBD1. The length of the CDR3 is 14 residues. Trimming at V came to 4 bases and at J to 8 bases, leaving 2 bases not matched to a gene. Germline V lookup: CDR1 ENHRY, CDR2 SYGVKD. CDR3 nucleotides: TGTGCCATCAGTGTTGGGACAGGGGATTCACCCCTCCACTTT. This sequence encodes CAISVGTGDSPLHF.

A single count supports this clonotype. With a much larger clone just one base away, this may be a read error. This chain joins TRBV29-1 and TRBJ2-5, with D perhaps assigned TRBD1 or TRBD2 (6 bases each). In germline, CDR1 is SQVTM, CDR2 ANQGSEA. The CDR3 has 14 residues. The CDR3 DNA reads as TGCAGCGCTGAAGATAGGAGGGGGAAAGAGACCCAGTACTTC. Translating it yields CSAEDRRGKETQYF.

This clonotype occurred many times. The genes are TRBV5-8 and TRBJ2-7; D possibly corresponds to TRBD1 (6 bases). The CDR3 loop spans 13 amino acids. Trimming left V 5 bases short and J 1 base short, with 10 bases between. Germline V lookup: CDR1 SGHTS, CDR2 YDEGEE. The CDR3 DNA follows: TGTGCCAGCAGTCGGGACACGTCCTACGAGCAGTACTTC. This translates into CASSRDTSYEQYF.

This clonotype was seen only a few times. This chain joins TRBV9 and TRBJ2-7, with a possible D match to TRBD1 (6 bases). This CDR3 region has 11 residues. The V gene's germline CDR1 is SGDLS and CDR2 YYNGEE. V was clipped by 5 bases and J by 6 bases, with 9 bases between them. The chain's CDR3 is CASRRGSEQYF. The CDR3 DNA reads TGTGCCAGCAGGAGGGGGTCCGAGCAGTACTTC.

The rearrangement links TRBV6-1 to TRBJ1-3, with 8 bases matching TRBD1. V lost 6 bases and J lost 2; bases outside the gene matches: 6. The CDR3 totals 15 residues. Germline V CDR1 and CDR2: MNHNS, SASEGT. CDR3 in DNA: TGTGCCAGCAGCGAAATGGACAGGGCTGGAAACACCATATATTTT. Amino acid sequence: CASSEMDRAGNTIYF.

Concerning this clonotype itself: An end of the junction does not agree with germline; a read error may underlie this. The chain couples TRBV10-3 to TRBJ1-6, with unresolved D. Germline V gives CDR1 ENHRY, CDR2 SYGVKD. The CDR3 spans 16 residues. CDR3 DNA sequence: TGTGCCAGCAGTTACTCTGACGGATGGAATAATTCACCCCTCCACTTT. Protein sequence: CASSYSDGWNNSPLHF.

Details on this clonotype: One base away lies a much larger clone, so this may be a sequencing read error. This chain's CDR3 is CASSPAGSRALDTF. The CDR3 coding sequence is TGTGCCAGCAGCCCAGCGGGGAGCAGGGCCTTAGACACCTTC. The gene calls are TRBV7-6 and TRBJ1-2; D is possibly TRBD1 (5 bases). The CDR3 consists of 14 residues. Trimming took off 5 bases at V and 12 bases at J, with 22 bases between the two ends. Germline CDR1 and CDR2: SGHVS and FNYEAQ.

Worth noting for this clonotype: Because it lacks the conserved phenylalanine or tryptophan at the end, this CDR3 is likely a read error. The J gene is TRBJ2-5, the V gene TRBV5-1; D call uncertain. Germline V gene lookup returns CDR1 SGHRS and CDR2 YFSETQ. Trimming removed 0 bases at V and 2 bases at J, with 8 bases between. The CDR3 is 14 amino acids. The CDR3: CASSLGDGQETQYC. The CDR3, as DNA: TGCGCCAGCAGCTTGGGTGACGGGCAAGAGACCCAGTACTGC.

There are a few counts of this clonotype. V usage is TRBV24-1 and J usage is TRBJ1-5; the match to TRBD1 covers 10 bases. The CDR3 covers 15 residues. The V segment lost 5 bases and the J segment 4 bases; nucleotides outside the gene matches: 4. CDR1 is KGHDR and CDR2 is SFDVKD in the germline V gene. This CDR3 is CATSARTGGNQPQHF. The CDR3 bases are TGTGCCACCAGTGCTAGGACAGGGGGAAATCAGCCCCAGCATTTT.

The chain links TRBV20-1 to TRBJ1-4; 8 bases are shared with TRBD1. Germline lookup yields CDR1 DFQATT and CDR2 SNEGSKA (reference sequence). V gave up 0 bases and J gave up 8 bases; unmatched junction bases: 8. This CDR3 contains 15 residues. CDR3 DNA sequence: TGCAGTGCTAGAGATCCCCAGGGGGCAGAGGAAAAACTGTTTTTT. Its translation is CSARDPQGAEEKLFF.

Concerning this clonotype itself: At one boundary the junction diverges from the germline segment, which might be a read error. This chain links TRBV10-3 with TRBJ2-5, with D unclear. There are 15 residues in the CDR3. CDR1 and CDR2 (germline): ENHRY, SYGVKD. The chain's CDR3 is CASSESVSGQETQYF. CDR3 DNA: TGTGCCAGCAGTGAGAGTGTGTCAGGCCAAGAGACCCAGTACTTC.

The CDR3 region is CASSPVARSLNQPQHF. Written as DNA, the CDR3 is TGTGCCAGCAGCCCTGTAGCGCGTTCTCTCAATCAGCCCCAGCATTTT. The chain has TRBV7-8 and TRBJ1-5; D remains unclear. The CDR3 sequence is 16 residues long. V dropped 5 bases and J dropped 3 bases, with 17 bases sitting between them. Per the germline V gene, CDR1 is SGHVS and CDR2 is FQNEAQ.

This clonotype came up once. A junction end diverges from the germline sequence, so it may reflect a read error. The chain uses TRBV19 and TRBJ2-7, with 10 bases that match TRBD2. Germline values: CDR1 LNHDA, CDR2 SQIVND (reference sequence). CDR3 length: 15 residues. This CDR3 reads CASSLEPSGRGELYF. The CDR3 DNA reads as TGTGCCAGCAGCTTGGAGCCTAGCGGGAGAGGAGAGCTGTACTTC.

This clonotype has ten or more counts. V and J are TRBV20-1 and TRBJ1-1; D ambiguous. The germline V gene has CDR1 DFQATT and CDR2 SNEGSKA (reference sequence). V dropped 6 bases and J dropped 7 bases, with 15 bases sitting between them. The CDR3 extends over 12 amino acids. DNA of the CDR3: TGCAGTGCCCCCAAGGCCGTAGGTGAAGCTTTCTTT. Amino acids: CSAPKAVGEAFF.

In this sample, this clonotype turned up many times. The germline gene is not matched at one end of the junction; a read error may be the cause. The V call is TRBV10-3, the J call TRBJ2-6; 10 nucleotides agree with TRBD1. The CDR3 sequence is 16 residues long. The V gene's germline CDR1 is ENHRY and CDR2 SYGVKD. The CDR3 here is CASSPTGGDGANVLTF. Written as DNA, the CDR3 is TGTGCCAGCAGTCCGACAGGGGGCGATGGGGCCAACGTCCTGACTTTC.

The chain has TRBV25-1 and TRBJ1-4; D unclear. The CDR3 is made up of 10 amino acids. Between the trimmed V and J ends, which lost 10 bases and 5 bases, there was a span of 5 bases. CDR1 and CDR2 from the germline V gene are MGHDK and SYGVNS. Written as DNA, the CDR3 is TGTGCCACCATGAATGAAAAACTGTTTTTT. Translated, it gives CATMNEKLFF. The whole variable domain, filled in from reference TRBV25-1 and TRBJ1-4, reads EADIYQTPRYLVIGTGKKITLECSQTMGHDKMYWYQQDPGMELHLIHYSYGVNSTEKGDLSSESTVSRIRTEHFPLTLESARPSHTSQYLCATMNEKLFFGSGTQLSVL.

This clonotype was seen many times. The chain is built from TRBV20-1 and TRBJ1-1; D gene uncertain. The CDR3 sequence is 12 residues long. Looked up from germline, CDR1 is DFQATT and CDR2 is SNEGSKA (reference sequence). Trimming took off 3 bases at V and 1 base at J, with 6 bases between the two ends. The CDR3, as DNA: TGCAGTGCTAGGGACGGGAACACTGAAGCTTTCTTT. Translation: CSARDGNTEAFF.